This TCR beta chain derives from a study of blood T cell repertoires in COVID-19. Method: immunoSEQ multiplex PCR; TCRdb's copy keeps in-frame clones and lacks some. The table shows approximately 140,000 clones, with about 86% occurring only once. The CDR3 loop spans 13 amino acids. Germline V gene lookup returns CDR1 SGDLS and CDR2 YYNGEE. Trimming cost V 3 bases and J 0 bases, with 5 bases left between them. The sequence came from a woman aged 50 to 60 who had recovered from COVID-19. The chain is built from TRBV9 and TRBJ2-3; D call uncertain. Sequenced sample: PBMCs or T cells enriched from blood (not recorded which). CDR3 loop: CASSGASTDTQYF. In nucleotides, the CDR3 is TGTGCCAGCAGCGGGGCTAGCACAGATACGCAGTATTTT.